The rows below give T cell receptor beta chains drawn from one sample of a study of T cells in Graves' hyperthyroidism and ophthalmopathy. One entry per CDR3 protein results from TCRdb running MiXCR on the multiplex PCR reads. The data show fewer than 55,000 distinct CDR3 sequences, roughly half seen once. Sequenced material: peripheral blood or thyroid tissue (not recorded which). These receptors were taken from a man aged 18 to 29 with Graves' hyperthyroidism. Both conserved end residues are part of each CDR3. D genes are given only for firm matches. The size of a clone is reported for some rows only, either as once, few or many, or as a class for expanded clones.

j_call d_call clone_size v_call cdr3_nt cdr3_aa
TRBJ2-5 TRBD1 . TRBV29-1 TGCAGCGTTGAACGAAGAGACAGGGCAGAGACCCAGTACTTC CSVERRDRAETQYF
TRBJ2-5 . few TRBV20-1 TGCAGTGCTAGGATCGGTTTCGAGACCCAGTACTTC CSARIGFETQYF
TRBJ2-7 . . TRBV6-4 TGTGCCAGCAGTGACGGGGTAAGAGCAGGAAGGCCCGAGCAGTACTTC CASSDGVRAGRPEQYF
TRBJ1-1 TRBD1 many TRBV12-3/TRBV12-4 TGTGCCAGCAGGTCTGGACAGGGAAAAGCTTTCTTT CASRSGQGKAFF
TRBJ2-7 TRBD1 . TRBV29-1 TGCAGCGTTGGGACAGGGGGTTATTACGAGCAGTACTTC CSVGTGGYYEQYF
TRBJ1-2 TRBD1 few TRBV5-1 TGCGCCAGCAGCGTACCGGGACAGGCAATCTATGGCTACACCTTC CASSVPGQAIYGYTF
TRBJ1-2 TRBD1 . TRBV11-2 TGTGCCAGCAGCTCGGACAGGGGTAACTATGGCTACACCTTC CASSSDRGNYGYTF
TRBJ2-5 . . TRBV7-2 TGTGCCAGCAGCTTAGCGCTGGGGGCGGAGACCCAGTACTTC CASSLALGAETQYF
TRBJ1-1 TRBD1 few TRBV11-2 TGTGCCAGCCGAGCGTACGGGACAGGGCCGGGCACTGAAGCTTTCTTT CASRAYGTGPGTEAFF
TRBJ2-7 TRBD1 . TRBV10-3 TGTGCCATCAGGGACAGGGTTTACGAGCAGTACTTC CAIRDRVYEQYF
TRBJ2-3 TRBD2 many TRBV2 TGTGCCAGCAGACCAAGGACTAGGACTTATACAGATACGCAGTATTTT CASRPRTRTYTDTQYF
TRBJ1-1 . . TRBV5-1 TGCGCCAGCAGCGCGGGACCGAGGAACACTGAAGCTTTCTTT CASSAGPRNTEAFF
TRBJ1-3 . many TRBV7-9 TGTGCCAGCAGCCGAGGGGTCTCTGGAAACACCATATATTTT CASSRGVSGNTIYF
TRBJ2-7 . many TRBV7-2 TGTGCCAGCAGCCTATCCGGGACCGCGAGCTCCTACGAGCAGTACTTC CASSLSGTASSYEQYF
TRBJ2-5 TRBD2 . TRBV5-1 TGCGCCAGCAGCTTGGGCCCTAGCGGGGGCTATGAGACCCAGTACTTC CASSLGPSGGYETQYF
TRBJ2-5 TRBD1 . TRBV24-1 TGTGCCACCAGTGCCACAGGGGGCTGGGAGACCCAGTACTTC CATSATGGWETQYF
TRBJ1-2 TRBD1 . TRBV15 TGTGCCACCGGACAGGGGGGCTATGGCTACACCTTC CATGQGGYGYTF
TRBJ2-3 . many TRBV20-1 TGCAGTGCTAGCGGGAGCACAGATACGCAGTATTTT CSASGSTDTQYF
TRBJ1-5 TRBD1 many TRBV5-1 TGCGCCAGCAGCCCGACAGGGGAGCCGAATCAGCCCCAGCATTTT CASSPTGEPNQPQHF
TRBJ1-1 . . TRBV11-2 TGTGCCAGCAGCGTGGACGGTTACACTGAAGCTTTCTTT CASSVDGYTEAFF
TRBJ2-3 . few TRBV6-1 TGTGCCAGCAGTCTGGGGGCACAGCCAGATACGCAGTATTTT CASSLGAQPDTQYF
TRBJ2-7 TRBD2 many TRBV29-1 TGCAGCGTGAGGCCCGGGACTAGCGGGAGATCCCTCTACGAGCAGTACTTC CSVRPGTSGRSLYEQYF
TRBJ2-7 TRBD2 many TRBV5-1 TGCGCCAGCAGCTTGGCCCTAGCGGGAAACTACGAGCAGTACTTC CASSLALAGNYEQYF
TRBJ1-5 . . TRBV6-5 TGTGCCAGCAGTTACTTTGTGGGGACTAGCACAGATACGCAGCATTTT CASSYFVGTSTDTQHF
TRBJ2-7 TRBD1 . TRBV20-1 TGCAGTGCCGCAGGGGGACAGGGGGTATCCTACGAGCAGTACTTC CSAAGGQGVSYEQYF
TRBJ2-7 . once TRBV2 TGTGCCAGCACCCTCGGGGCTTACGAGCAGTACTTC CASTLGAYEQYF
TRBJ1-2 TRBD1 . TRBV11-3 TGTGCCAGCAGCCTCCCGGACCGGGACAGGAGGCCCTATGGCTACACCTTC CASSLPDRDRRPYGYTF
TRBJ1-4 . many TRBV10-2 TGCGCCAGCAAATTGTGCCAGTCGTCTGAAAAACTGTTTTTT CASKLCQSSEKLFF
TRBJ2-7 . many TRBV7-8 TGTGCCAGCAGCTTAGCGGGTAGCTACGAGCAGTACTTC CASSLAGSYEQYF
TRBJ1-5 . . TRBV10-3 TGTGCCATCAGGGCGGGGGAGGGTCAGCCCCAGCATTTT CAIRAGEGQPQHF
TRBJ2-7 . many TRBV7-2 TGTGCCAGCAGCCTCCAGGAGGGACAATCCTACGAGCAGTACTTC CASSLQEGQSYEQYF
TRBJ2-7 . many TRBV10-3 TGTGCCATCAGTGAACAGTCCGCTGTTGAGCAGTACTTC CAISEQSAVEQYF
TRBJ2-3 . many TRBV6-2/TRBV6-3 TGTGCCAGCACTCAGACGGGTACCAGCACAGATACGCAGTATTTT CASTQTGTSTDTQYF
TRBJ1-5 . . TRBV19 TGTGCCAGTAGTTGGTCAAGTTATAGCAATCAGCCCCAGCATTTT CASSWSSYSNQPQHF
TRBJ1-1 TRBD1 . TRBV28 TGTGCCAGCAGTCCAATCCCCCAGGGGGGTGCTGGAGCTTTCTTC CASSPIPQGGAGAFF
TRBJ2-5 TRBD2 . TRBV29-1 TGCAGCGCTCCACTAGCGGGAGGCCTCGAGACCCAGTACTTC CSAPLAGGLETQYF
TRBJ1-5 TRBD1 . TRBV20-1 TGCAGTGCTGTAACCGGGACAGCGAATCAGCCCCAGCATTTT CSAVTGTANQPQHF
TRBJ2-7 . few TRBV5-5 TGTGCCAGCAGCTTGTCGGCGGAAGGACGGGGCTACGAGCAGTACTTC CASSLSAEGRGYEQYF
TRBJ1-5 . once TRBV24-1 TGTGCCACCAGTGACCCCTACGGGGATCAGCCCCAGCATTTT CATSDPYGDQPQHF
TRBJ1-1 . many TRBV5-1 TGCGCCAGCAGCTTGGATCCAGGGGTGAACACTGAAGCTTTCTTT CASSLDPGVNTEAFF
TRBJ1-1 . many TRBV28 TGTGCCAACAGAGAGGGGTGGAACACTGAAGCTTTCTTT CANREGWNTEAFF
TRBJ2-7 TRBD1 . TRBV6-2/TRBV6-3 TGTGCCAGCAGTTACGGGACAGGGGCGTCCTACGAGCAGTACTTC CASSYGTGASYEQYF
TRBJ2-5 . many TRBV12-5 TGTGCTAGTGGTTTGTTAACAGGGTGGGAGACCCAGTACTTC CASGLLTGWETQYF
TRBJ2-7 . . TRBV28 TGTGCCAGCAGTTACGAGGGGTTTCGGGACCCCTACGAGCAGTACTTC CASSYEGFRDPYEQYF
TRBJ2-7 TRBD1 . TRBV7-6 TGTGCCAGCAGCCTCGGGACAGGCACCTACGAGCAGTACTTC CASSLGTGTYEQYF
TRBJ1-5 . . TRBV28 TGTGCCAGCTCTACTGGGAATCGGCCCCAGCATTTT CASSTGNRPQHF
TRBJ2-5 TRBD2 . TRBV29-1 TGCAGCGTGAGGCCCGGGACTAGCGGGGGGGCTCGTGAGCTGAAGCAAGAGACCCAGTACTTC CSVRPGTSGGARELKQETQYF
TRBJ2-5 TRBD2 . TRBV7-2 TGTGCCAGCAGCTTCGGGACTAGCGGCGACCAAGAGACCCAGTACTTC CASSFGTSGDQETQYF
TRBJ2-7 . . TRBV19 TGTGCCAGTAGCCTCGGAGGCGGCCCCCTCGAGCAGTACTTC CASSLGGGPLEQYF
TRBJ2-7 . . TRBV7-9 TGTGCCAGCAGCACAGTACCCGAGTCAGGCGGGCAGTACTTC CASSTVPESGGQYF
TRBJ1-6 . . TRBV7-2 TGTGCCAGCAGCTTTAGCAGGGCTTCACCCCTCCACTTT CASSFSRASPLHF
TRBJ1-6 . few TRBV9 TGTGCCAGCAGCGTCAGCACAGGGCTCGGTTCACCCCTCCACTTT CASSVSTGLGSPLHF
TRBJ2-7 . . TRBV20-1 TGCAGTGCTATGGGGCCCTCGGTGTCCGCCGAGCAGTACTTC CSAMGPSVSAEQYF
TRBJ2-2 . . TRBV29-1 TGCGGCACCCCTGGGGGAGCGAACACCGGGGAGCTGTTTTTT CGTPGGANTGELFF
TRBJ1-5 . many TRBV6-2/TRBV6-3 TGTGCCAGCAGTTATGGCAATCAGCCCCAGCATTTT CASSYGNQPQHF
TRBJ2-7 . many TRBV27 TGTGCCAGCAGTTTTAAGGTCTGGGACGAGCAGTACTTC CASSFKVWDEQYF